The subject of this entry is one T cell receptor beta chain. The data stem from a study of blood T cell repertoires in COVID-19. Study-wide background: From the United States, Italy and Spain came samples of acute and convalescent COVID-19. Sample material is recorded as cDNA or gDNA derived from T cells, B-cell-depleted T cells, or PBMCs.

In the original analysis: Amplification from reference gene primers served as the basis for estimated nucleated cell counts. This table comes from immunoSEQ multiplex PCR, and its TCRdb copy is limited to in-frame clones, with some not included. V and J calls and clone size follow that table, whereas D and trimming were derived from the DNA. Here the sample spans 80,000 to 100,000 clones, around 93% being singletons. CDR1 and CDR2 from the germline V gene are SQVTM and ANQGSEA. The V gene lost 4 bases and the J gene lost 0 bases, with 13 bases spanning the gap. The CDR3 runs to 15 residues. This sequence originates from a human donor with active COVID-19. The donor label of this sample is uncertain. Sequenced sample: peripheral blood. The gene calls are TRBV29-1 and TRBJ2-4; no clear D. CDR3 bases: TGCAGCGTTGTGGTACAGTTACTAGCCAAAAACATTCAGTACTTC. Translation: CSVVVQLLAKNIQYF.